The present TCR beta chain was sequenced within a study of T cell responses to AZD1222 COVID-19 vaccine. CDR1 and CDR2 (germline): LGHNA, YSLEER. The CDR3 runs to 14 residues. V shed 2 bases, J shed 4 bases, and the junction held 2 bases outside the gene matches. With respect to this clone: The antigen remains unidentified.

Generated by immunoSEQ multiplex PCR, the TCRdb table keeps only in-frame clones and is missing some. The data contain tens of thousands of clones, 86% of them seen just once; the ten biggest clones take up about 8.7%. Whole-study findings and limits: Donors skewed white British and female; clonal diversity was possibly underestimated. Unmutated variant regions are reportedly targeted by nearly half of spike-specific TCRs.

The clonotype was recovered from an adult in good health. The starting material was peripheral blood, obtained on day 0 of AZD1222 vaccination. The chain links TRBV4-3 to TRBJ2-7, with 10 positions matching TRBD1. CDR3 nucleotides: TGCGCCAGCAGCCAACGGGACAGGGGTTACGAGCAGTACTTC. Amino acids: CASSQRDRGYEQYF.